These 19 T cell receptor beta chains were sequenced from one sample in a study of response to subunit inactivated influenza vaccine. TCRdb ran MiXCR on the RT-PCR reads and lists one entry per CDR3 protein. This table holds 650,000 to 800,000 distinct CDR3 sequences, roughly 20% found once. This material consisted of PBMCs from blood, taken 4 to 6 days after vaccination. The source of these receptors is a man aged 50-60 years who received an inactivated influenza vaccine.

The chain has TRBV29-1 and TRBJ1-1; unclear D gene. With 3 bases removed from V and 1 base from J, the gap between germline ends came to 12 bases. CDR3 length equals 14 residues. The V gene's germline CDR1 is SQVTM and CDR2 ANQGSEA. CDR3: CSVEGLWGNTEAFF. CDR3 coding DNA: TGCAGCGTTGAGGGTTTATGGGGGAACACTGAAGCTTTCTTT.

The V and J genes are TRBV18 and TRBJ1-6, with TRBD1 matching over 8 bases. Germline lookup yields CDR1 KGHSH and CDR2 LQKENI. This CDR3 region has 16 residues. Trimming removed 3 bases from V and 5 bases from J; junction bases left unmatched: 6. The CDR3 DNA is TGTGCCAGCTCACCGCAGCAGGGGGCCAATAATTCACCCCTCCACTTT. Its protein product is CASSPQQGANNSPLHF. The entire variable domain, with the rest obtained from reference TRBV18 and TRBJ1-6, is as follows: NAGVMQNPRHLVRRRGQEARLRCSPMKGHSHVYWYRQLPEEGLKFMVYLQKENIIDESGMPKERFSAEFPKEGPSILRIQQVVRGDSAAYFCASSPQQGANNSPLHFGNGTRLTVT.

Only a few counts were recorded for this clonotype. The chain employs TRBV5-1 and TRBJ1-1, with 7 bases fitting TRBD1. The CDR3 length is 15 residues. V dropped 1 base and J dropped 6; count of bases not matched to a gene: 9. The V gene's germline CDR1 is SGHRS and CDR2 YFSETQ. CDR3 amino acids: CASSLLTGSVAEAFF. The CDR3 bases are TGCGCCAGCAGCTTGTTGACAGGGAGTGTCGCTGAAGCTTTCTTT.

V usage is TRBV12-3 or TRBV12-4 and J usage is TRBJ2-2; maybe TRBD1 (7 bases). V was cut by 6 bases and J by 7 bases, with 15 bases left in between. The CDR3 totals 14 residues. In DNA form, the CDR3 reads TGTGCCAGCAGCCCAGGGGGAGGACGCGGGGAGCTGTTTTTT. Amino acid sequence: CASSPGGGRGELFF.

A few counts support this clonotype. In DNA, the CDR3 is TGTGCCACCAGTCCCTCCGGGCAAAATGAGCAGTTCTTC. It encodes CATSPSGQNEQFF. The chain uses TRBV24-1 and TRBJ2-1; unclear D gene. Germline V lookup: CDR1 KGHDR, CDR2 SFDVKD. The CDR3 consists of 13 residues. The V end was cut by 6 bases, the J end by 7 bases, with 12 bases between.

This clonotype showed up just a few times. This CDR3 reads CASSVAQSGGGFTDTQYF. The CDR3 region has the DNA TGTGCCAGCAGCGTAGCCCAAAGTGGCGGGGGCTTCACAGATACGCAGTATTTT. This rearrangement joins TRBV9 to TRBJ2-3, with D tentatively TRBD2 (7 bases). The length of the CDR3 is 18 residues. CDR1 SGDLS and CDR2 YYNGEE come from the germline V gene. Trimming removed 0 bases from V and 2 bases from J, with 19 bases in between.

The chain employs TRBV6-1 and TRBJ2-1; 10 bases match TRBD2. The germline CDR1 and CDR2 sequences are MNHNS and SASEGT. Trimming cost V 6 bases and J 10 bases; bases outside gene matches: 12. The CDR3 is 15 residues long. CDR3 DNA: TGTGCCAGCAGCCGATCTCCTAGCGGGAGTGCAGAGCAGTTCTTC. This codes for CASSRSPSGSAEQFF.

This clonotype has only one observation. The chain couples TRBV30 to TRBJ2-5; maybe TRBD1 (5 bases). This CDR3 region has 14 residues. The germline gives CDR1 GTSNPN, CDR2 SVGIG (reference sequence). Trimming pared 2 bases from V and 5 bases from J, leaving 15 bases between. CDR3: CAWSRPQGWETQYF. CDR3 nucleotides: TGTGCCTGGAGTCGCCCCCAGGGTTGGGAGACCCAGTACTTC.

This clonotype has just a few counts. The chain links TRBV14 to TRBJ2-7, with D unclear. Germline CDR1 SGHDN, CDR2 FVKESK. The ends were cut back, 3 bases at V and 9 bases at J, with 0 bases in the middle. This CDR3 is built from 8 residues. DNA of the CDR3: TGTGCCAGCAGCCAGCAGTACTTC. It codes for CASSQQYF.

The sample holds a few counts of this clonotype. The chain links TRBV5-1 to TRBJ2-7; 8 nucleotides match TRBD1. This CDR3 region has 16 residues. V lost 6 bases and J lost 3; bases outside the gene matches: 14. Germline CDR1 SGHRS, CDR2 YFSETQ. The CDR3 DNA reads TGCGCCAGCATCCTAACACCGGGACAGGCTTTCTACGAGCAGTACTTC. Translated: CASILTPGQAFYEQYF. Full variable domain (remainder filled in from reference TRBV5-1 and TRBJ2-7): KAGVTQTPRYLIKTRGQQVTLSCSPISGHRSVSWYQQTPGQGLQFLFEYFSETQRNKGNFPGRFSGRQFSNSRSEMNVSTLELGDSALYLCASILTPGQAFYEQYFGPGTRLTVT.

A few counts support this clonotype. The rearrangement joins TRBV6-1 to TRBJ2-3, with TRBD2 matching 8 bases. The V and J ends lost 7 bases and 6 bases, in that order; junction bases with no gene match: 9. CDR3 length: 14 amino acids. In germline, CDR1 is MNHNS, CDR2 SASEGT. CDR3 in amino acids: CASIIRGGLDTQYF. The CDR3 bases are TGTGCCAGCATCATTCGGGGGGGCTTGGATACGCAGTATTTT.

The chain uses TRBV24-1 and TRBJ2-5; D may be TRBD1 or TRBD2 (6 bases each). Germline V gene lookup returns CDR1 KGHDR and CDR2 SFDVKD. CDR3 length: 13 residues. V lost 4 bases and J lost 5, with 10 bases in between. CDR3 sequence: CATSDGGRETQYF. In DNA form, the CDR3 reads TGTGCCACCAGTGACGGGGGCCGGGAGACCCAGTACTTC.

This clonotype was counted many times. CDR3 nucleotides: TGCGCCAGCAGCCAGTGGGCAGGGAACTACGAGCAGTACTTC. This sequence encodes CASSQWAGNYEQYF. The V call is TRBV4-1, the J call TRBJ2-7; a possible D gene is TRBD1 (5 bases). The V end lost 3 bases, the J end lost 3 bases, and 12 bases lay between the germline ends. The CDR3 runs to 14 residues. Germline CDR1 reads MGHRA; CDR2 reads YSYEKL.

This clonotype was picked up a small number of times. The chain carries TRBV24-1 and TRBJ2-2; 11 positions agree with TRBD1. The germline V gene encodes CDR1 KGHDR and CDR2 SFDVKD. V was pared by 1 base and J by 4 bases, with 4 bases of the junction left unmatched. CDR3 size: 17 residues. CDR3 protein: CATSDLGGQGATGELFF. The CDR3, as DNA: TGTGCCACCAGTGATTTAGGAGGACAGGGGGCCACCGGGGAGCTGTTTTTT.

The J gene is TRBJ2-7, the V gene TRBV6-5, with D perhaps matching TRBD2 (6 bases). This CDR3 contains 14 residues. Germline V gene lookup returns CDR1 MNHEY and CDR2 SVGAGI. With 2 bases removed from V and 6 bases from J, the gap between germline ends came to 14 bases. CDR3 coding DNA: TGTGCCAGCAGTTACCCCGCCAGGGAGGTCGAGCAGTACTTC. Amino acid sequence: CASSYPAREVEQYF.

This clonotype was recorded a few times. This rearrangement joins TRBV7-9 to TRBJ2-3, with 8 bases fitting TRBD2. Germline-derived CDR1 and CDR2 are SEHNR and FQNEAQ (reference sequence). The length of the CDR3 is 15 residues. V lost 5 bases and J lost 4; bases outside the gene matches: 8. CDR3 loop: CASSNGLAGADTQYF. The CDR3 coding sequence is TGTGCCAGCAGCAACGGACTAGCCGGGGCAGATACGCAGTATTTT. Using reference TRBV7-9 and TRBJ2-3 for the parts outside the CDR3, the full variable domain is DTGVSQNPRHKITKRGQNVTFRCDPISEHNRLYWYRQTLGQGPEFLTYFQNEAQLEKSRLLSDRFSAERPKGSFSTLEIQRTEQGDSAMYLCASSNGLAGADTQYFGPGTRLTVL.

This clonotype was detected many times. The chain couples TRBV9 to TRBJ1-2, with D tentatively TRBD1 (5 bases). Germline V gives CDR1 SGDLS, CDR2 YYNGEE. The CDR3 contains 14 residues. Trimming shortened V by 2 bases and J by 4 bases, and 12 bases separated the two germline ends. The CDR3 DNA sequence: TGTGCCAGCAGCGTGGGGCAGGCTCCCTATGGCTACACCTTC. Its translation: CASSVGQAPYGYTF.

The rearrangement links TRBV9 to TRBJ2-1; TRBD2 agrees at 8 bases. Germline V gene sequence: CDR1 SGDLS, CDR2 YYNGEE. The CDR3 is 16 residues long. J was trimmed by 9 bases and V by 2 bases; bases with no gene match: 13. CDR3 DNA sequence: TGTGCCAGCAGCGTCGGGACTAGAGCGGGTGTCGGTGAGCAGTTCTTC. This translates into CASSVGTRAGVGEQFF.

In this sample, this clonotype turned up a few times. The gene calls are TRBV29-1 and TRBJ2-7, with 7 bases identical to TRBD1. J was trimmed by 5 bases and V by 3 bases; bases with no gene match: 13. Germline CDR1 SQVTM, CDR2 ANQGSEA. The CDR3 has 15 residues. CDR3 residues: CSVEGARGGRNEQYF. CDR3 DNA: TGCAGCGTTGAGGGGGCGAGAGGGGGCCGGAACGAGCAGTACTTC.